This TCR beta chain was profiled in a study of shared clonotypes between healthy human individuals. Study-level points and caveats: In having few donors, the study represented limited genetic and exposure-history diversity.

As concerns this clone: Antigen unknown.

Trimming shortened V by 7 bases and J by 1 base, and 22 bases separated the two germline ends. Germline CDR1 is MDHEN and CDR2 is SYDVKM. The CDR3 runs 17 residues. Only in-frame clones appear in the TCRdb table, and some are missing; sequencing was by immunoSEQ multiplex PCR. The table records over a million clones, around 97% of them present only once. Material: naive CD4+ T cells sorted from blood. The subset: CD45RA+ positively selected. The TCR sequence derives from a man aged 25-45 years in good health. This rearrangement joins TRBV28 to TRBJ1-2; D is unresolved. CDR3 loop: CASTPDKDAAHNYGYTF. CDR3 bases: TGTGCCAGCACCCCCGACAAGGATGCCGCACATAACTATGGCTACACCTTC.